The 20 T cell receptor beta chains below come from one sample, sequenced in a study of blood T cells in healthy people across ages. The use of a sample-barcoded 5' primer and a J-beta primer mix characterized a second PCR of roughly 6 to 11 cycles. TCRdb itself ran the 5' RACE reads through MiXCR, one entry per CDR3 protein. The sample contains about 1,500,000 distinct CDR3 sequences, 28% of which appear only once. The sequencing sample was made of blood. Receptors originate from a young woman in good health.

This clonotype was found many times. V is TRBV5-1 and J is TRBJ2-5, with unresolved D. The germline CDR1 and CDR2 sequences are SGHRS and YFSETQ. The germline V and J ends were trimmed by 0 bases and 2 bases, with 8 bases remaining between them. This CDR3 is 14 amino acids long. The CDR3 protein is CASSLGPEQETQYF. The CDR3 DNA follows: TGCGCCAGCAGCTTGGGCCCGGAACAAGAGACCCAGTACTTC.

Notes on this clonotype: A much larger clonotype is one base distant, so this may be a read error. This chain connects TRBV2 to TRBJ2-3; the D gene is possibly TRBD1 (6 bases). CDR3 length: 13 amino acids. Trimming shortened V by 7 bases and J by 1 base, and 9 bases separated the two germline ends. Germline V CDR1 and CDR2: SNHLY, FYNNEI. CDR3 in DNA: TGTGCCAGCAACCGACAGGGCACAGATACGCAGTATTTT. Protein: CASNRQGTDTQYF.

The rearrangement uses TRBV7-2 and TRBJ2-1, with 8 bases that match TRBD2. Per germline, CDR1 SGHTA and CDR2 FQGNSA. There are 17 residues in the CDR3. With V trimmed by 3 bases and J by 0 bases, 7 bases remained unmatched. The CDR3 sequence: CASSFQAGGVSYNEQFF. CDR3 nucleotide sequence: TGTGCCAGCAGCTTTCAGGCGGGAGGAGTCTCCTACAATGAGCAGTTCTTC.

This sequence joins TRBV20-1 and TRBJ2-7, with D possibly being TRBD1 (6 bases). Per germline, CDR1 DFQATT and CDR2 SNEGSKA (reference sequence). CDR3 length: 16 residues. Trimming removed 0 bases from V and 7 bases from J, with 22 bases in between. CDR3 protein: CSAREIGAVGDNEQYF. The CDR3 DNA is TGCAGTGCTAGAGAGATAGGAGCGGTGGGGGACAATGAGCAGTACTTC.

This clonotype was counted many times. This chain's CDR3 is CSARTSGDYNEQFF. CDR3 bases: TGCAGTGCTCGTACTAGCGGAGACTACAATGAGCAGTTCTTC. V usage is TRBV20-1 and J usage is TRBJ2-1; 8 bases are a match to TRBD2. Trimming cost V 5 bases and J 3 bases; bases outside gene matches: 6. This CDR3 comprises 14 residues. Germline V lookup: CDR1 DFQATT, CDR2 SNEGSKA (reference sequence).

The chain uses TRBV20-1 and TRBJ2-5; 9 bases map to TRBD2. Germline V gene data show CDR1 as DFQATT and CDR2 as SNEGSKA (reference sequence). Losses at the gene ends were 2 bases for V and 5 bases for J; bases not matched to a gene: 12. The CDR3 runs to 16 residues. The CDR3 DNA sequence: TGCAGTGCTAGACGCCGTCGAGCGGGGGGCAGGGAGACCCAGTACTTC. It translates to CSARRRRAGGRETQYF.

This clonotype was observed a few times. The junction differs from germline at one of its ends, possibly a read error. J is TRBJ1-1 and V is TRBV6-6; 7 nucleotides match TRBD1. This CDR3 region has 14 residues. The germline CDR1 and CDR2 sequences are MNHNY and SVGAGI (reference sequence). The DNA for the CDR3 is TGTGCCAGCAGTCACTCACAGGGGAGCACTGAAGCTTTCTTT. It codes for CASSHSQGSTEAFF.

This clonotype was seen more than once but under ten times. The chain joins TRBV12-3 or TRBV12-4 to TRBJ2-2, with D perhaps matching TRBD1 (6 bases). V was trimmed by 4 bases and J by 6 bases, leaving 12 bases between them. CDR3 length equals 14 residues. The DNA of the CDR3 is TGTGCCAGCAGTTCCAGGACAGTTCCCGGGGAGCTGTTTTTT. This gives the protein CASSSRTVPGELFF.

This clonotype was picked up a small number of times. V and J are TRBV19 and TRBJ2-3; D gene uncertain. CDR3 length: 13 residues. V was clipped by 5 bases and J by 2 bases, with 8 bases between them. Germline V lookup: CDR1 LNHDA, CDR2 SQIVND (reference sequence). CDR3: CASSLIDTDTQYF. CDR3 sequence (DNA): TGTGCCAGTAGTCTCATCGACACAGATACGCAGTATTTT.

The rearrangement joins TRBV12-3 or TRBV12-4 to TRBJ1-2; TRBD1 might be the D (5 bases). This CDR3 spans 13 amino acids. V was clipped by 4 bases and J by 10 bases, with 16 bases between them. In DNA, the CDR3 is TGTGCCAGCAGTTCGGGTGGGGCGAACTACTACACCTTC. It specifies CASSSGGANYYTF.

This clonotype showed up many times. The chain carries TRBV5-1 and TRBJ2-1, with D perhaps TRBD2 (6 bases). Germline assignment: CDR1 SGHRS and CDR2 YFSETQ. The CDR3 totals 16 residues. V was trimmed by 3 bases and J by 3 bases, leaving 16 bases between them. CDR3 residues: CASSWTNLADYNEQFF. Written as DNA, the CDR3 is TGCGCCAGCAGCTGGACCAACTTAGCGGACTACAATGAGCAGTTCTTC.

CDR3 amino acids: CATSDSSSGELFF. The CDR3 DNA sequence: TGTGCCACCAGTGATAGTAGTTCCGGGGAGCTGTTTTTT. V usage is TRBV24-1 and J usage is TRBJ2-2; D not certain. The CDR3 is 13 amino acids. Germline lookup yields CDR1 KGHDR and CDR2 SFDVKD. Trimming removed 3 bases from V and 6 bases from J, with 7 bases in between.

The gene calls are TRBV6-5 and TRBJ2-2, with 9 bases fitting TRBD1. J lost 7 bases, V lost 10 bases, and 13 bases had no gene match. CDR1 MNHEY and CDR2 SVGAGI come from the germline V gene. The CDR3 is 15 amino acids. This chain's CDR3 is CATMFRGTGNGELFF. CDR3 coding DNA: TGTGCCACTATGTTTAGAGGGACAGGGAACGGGGAGCTGTTTTTT.

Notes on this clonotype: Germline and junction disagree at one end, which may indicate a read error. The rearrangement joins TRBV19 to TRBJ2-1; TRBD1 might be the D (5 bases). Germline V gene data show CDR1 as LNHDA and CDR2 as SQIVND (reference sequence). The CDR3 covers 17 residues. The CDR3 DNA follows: TGTGCCAGTAGTATAGGAGCCCTCAGGGCCTCCTACAATGGGCAGTTCTTC. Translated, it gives CASSIGALRASYNGQFF.

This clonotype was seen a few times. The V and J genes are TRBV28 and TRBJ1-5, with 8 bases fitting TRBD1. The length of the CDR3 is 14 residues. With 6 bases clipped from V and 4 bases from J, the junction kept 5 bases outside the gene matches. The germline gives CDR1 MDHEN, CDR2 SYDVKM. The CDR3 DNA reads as TGTGCCAGCAGACAGGGGGGAGTGAATCAGCCCCAGCATTTT. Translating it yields CASRQGGVNQPQHF.

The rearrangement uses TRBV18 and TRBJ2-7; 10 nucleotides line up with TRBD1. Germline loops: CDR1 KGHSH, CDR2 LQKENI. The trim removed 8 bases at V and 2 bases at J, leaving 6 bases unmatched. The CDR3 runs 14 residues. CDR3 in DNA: TGTGCCAGCCCCGGGACAGGGGACGCCTACGAGCAGTACTTC. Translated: CASPGTGDAYEQYF.

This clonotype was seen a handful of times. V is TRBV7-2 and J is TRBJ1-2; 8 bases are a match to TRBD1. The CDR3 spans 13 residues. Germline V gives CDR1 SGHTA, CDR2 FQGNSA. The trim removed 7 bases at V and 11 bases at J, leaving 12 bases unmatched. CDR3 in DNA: TGTGCCAGCACCCTAGAGGCAGGGGGCGGTTACACCTTC. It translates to CASTLEAGGGYTF. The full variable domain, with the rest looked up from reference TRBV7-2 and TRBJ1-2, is GAGVSQSPSNKVTEKGKDVELRCDPISGHTALYWYRQSLGQGLEFLIYFQGNSAPDKSGLPSDRFSAERTGGSVSTLTIQRTQQEDSAVYLCASTLEAGGGYTFGSGTRLTVV.

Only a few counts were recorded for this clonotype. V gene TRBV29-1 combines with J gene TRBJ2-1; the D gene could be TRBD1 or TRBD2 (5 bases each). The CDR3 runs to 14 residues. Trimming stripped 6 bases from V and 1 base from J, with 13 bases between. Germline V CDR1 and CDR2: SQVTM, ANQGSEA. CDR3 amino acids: CSVGAEGSYNEQFF. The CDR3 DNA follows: TGCAGCGTGGGAGCTGAGGGGTCCTACAATGAGCAGTTCTTC.

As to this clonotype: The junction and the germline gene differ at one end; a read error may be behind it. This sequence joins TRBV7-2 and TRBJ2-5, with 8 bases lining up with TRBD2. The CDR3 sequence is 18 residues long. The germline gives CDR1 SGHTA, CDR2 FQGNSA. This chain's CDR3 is CASSLAGGGLVSQATQYF. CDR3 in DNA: TGTGCCAGCAGCTTAGCCGGTGGGGGACTAGTAAGCCAAGCGACCCAGTACTTC.

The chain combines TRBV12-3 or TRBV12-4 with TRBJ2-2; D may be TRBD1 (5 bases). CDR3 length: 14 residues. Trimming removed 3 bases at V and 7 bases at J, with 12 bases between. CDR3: CASSFSRAIGELFF. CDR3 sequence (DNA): TGTGCCAGCAGTTTTTCCAGGGCGATCGGGGAGCTGTTTTTT.